These 30 T cell receptor beta chains came from one sample sequenced in a study of CD8 T cells in Susac syndrome. Random hexamers were used to reverse transcribe the RNA input (about 0.45 to 1 ug). TCRdb analysed the immunoSEQ multiplex PCR reads with MiXCR anew, one entry per CDR3 protein. Here the sample spans 70,000 to 100,000 distinct CDR3 sequences, about 96% being singletons. The sample was CD8+ T cells from PBMCs. The receptors originated from a human donor with Susac syndrome.

This clonotype was detected only a few times. This chain links TRBV3-1 with TRBJ1-1; D may be TRBD1 (6 bases). The V end lost 4 bases, the J end lost 2 bases, and 11 bases lay between the germline ends. The germline V gene has CDR1 LGHDT and CDR2 YNNKEL (reference sequence). This CDR3 has 14 amino acids. The CDR3 coding sequence is TGTGCCAGCAGCCCTGGACAGCGAAACACTGAAGCTTTCTTT. Translation gives CASSPGQRNTEAFF. Using reference TRBV3-1 and TRBJ1-1 for the parts outside the CDR3, the full variable domain is DTAVSQTPKYLVTQMGNDKSIKCEQNLGHDTMYWYKQDSKKFLKIMFSYNNKELIINETVPNRFSPKSPDKAHLNLHINSLELGDSAVYFCASSPGQRNTEAFFGQGTRLTVV.

The rearrangement uses TRBV5-6 and TRBJ2-1; a weak D match, TRBD1 (5 bases). The CDR3 totals 15 residues. The germline CDR1 and CDR2 sequences are SGHDT and YYEEEE. V lost 0 bases to trimming and J lost 5 bases, with 12 bases between them. DNA of the CDR3: TGTGCCAGCAGCTTGGTTAGACAGACGAACAATGAGCAGTTCTTC. Amino acids: CASSLVRQTNNEQFF.

The chain joins TRBV6-5 to TRBJ2-5; possibly TRBD1 for D (5 bases). The germline V and J ends were trimmed by 6 bases and 3 bases, with 11 bases remaining between them. Per germline, CDR1 MNHEY and CDR2 SVGAGI. There are 13 residues in the CDR3. CDR3 loop: CASSWTPKETQYF. The CDR3 DNA reads TGTGCCAGCAGCTGGACACCAAAAGAGACCCAGTACTTC.

This sequence joins TRBV20-1 and TRBJ2-1; no reliable D call. V lost 0 bases to trimming and J lost 3 bases, with 21 bases between them. The CDR3 loop spans 18 amino acids. Germline assignment: CDR1 DFQATT and CDR2 SNEGSKA (reference sequence). CDR3 bases: TGCAGTGCTAGAGATCTTCGCCCTAGGAATGGGGACTACAATGAGCAGTTCTTC. This encodes CSARDLRPRNGDYNEQFF.

V and J are TRBV5-1 and TRBJ2-1; 7 bases align to TRBD1. The junction had 10 bases not matched to a gene; V was cut back by 4 bases and J by 0 bases. Germline V gives CDR1 SGHRS, CDR2 YFSETQ. This CDR3 comprises 17 residues. CDR3 sequence (DNA): TGCGCCAGCAGCCGAGCCCTGACAGGGCTCTCCTACAATGAGCAGTTCTTC. Amino acid sequence: CASSRALTGLSYNEQFF.

The chain has TRBV30 and TRBJ2-5; D gene ambiguous. Trimming removed 2 bases from V and 4 bases from J, with 11 bases in between. CDR1 is GTSNPN, CDR2 SVGIG, per germline (reference sequence). CDR3 length: 13 residues. CDR3 sequence (DNA): TGTGCCTGGAGTAAACGGTCCGGAGAGACCCAGTACTTC. This translates into CAWSKRSGETQYF. The full variable domain, completed using reference TRBV30 and TRBJ2-5, is SQTIHQWPATLVQPVGSPLSLECTVEGTSNPNLYWYRQAAGRGLQLLFYSVGIGQISSEVPQNLSASRPQDRQFILSSKKLLLSDSGFYLCAWSKRSGETQYFGPGTRLLVL.

The chain uses TRBV19 and TRBJ1-1; D might be TRBD1 (5 bases). This CDR3 comprises 14 residues. Germline V gene data show CDR1 as LNHDA and CDR2 as SQIVND (reference sequence). V lost 4 bases and J 5 bases, leaving 14 bases between the germline ends. The CDR3 bases are TGTGCCAGTAGTACCCAGGGTCCGCAGACTGAAGCTTTCTTT. Protein product: CASSTQGPQTEAFF.

This chain uses TRBV2 with TRBJ2-4; 8 bases align to TRBD2. Germline V CDR1 and CDR2: SNHLY, FYNNEI. V gave up 7 bases and J gave up 4 bases; unmatched junction bases: 15. This CDR3 spans 17 amino acids. CDR3 residues: CASTEPPTTSDKNIQYF. The CDR3 coding sequence is TGTGCCAGCACAGAACCCCCGACGACTAGCGATAAAAACATTCAGTACTTC.

The gene calls are TRBV14 and TRBJ2-5, with 7 nucleotides matching TRBD2. The CDR3 loop spans 15 amino acids. CDR1 is SGHDN and CDR2 is FVKESK in the germline V gene. Trimming cost V 0 bases and J 4 bases; bases outside gene matches: 5. CDR3 nucleotide sequence: TGTGCCAGCAGCCAAGATCGGGGGGTGCGAGAGACCCAGTACTTC. This translates into CASSQDRGVRETQYF.

The chain uses TRBV5-1 and TRBJ1-2; D is unresolved. The CDR3 has 13 amino acids. The germline V and J ends were trimmed by 7 bases and 4 bases, with 14 bases remaining between them. Germline V CDR1 and CDR2: SGHRS, YFSETQ. Here the CDR3 DNA reads TGCGCCAGCGGCCGGGAACCCCTCTATGGCTACACCTTC. It translates to CASGREPLYGYTF.

This sequence joins TRBV4-3 and TRBJ2-2, with D perhaps matching TRBD1 (5 bases). CDR1 and CDR2 from the germline V gene are LGHNA and YSLEER. Trimming took off 5 bases at V and 4 bases at J, with 11 bases between the two ends. The CDR3 is 14 residues long. The CDR3 here is CASSSKQGTGELFF. CDR3 nucleotides: TGCGCCAGCAGCTCAAAGCAGGGCACCGGGGAGCTGTTTTTT.

The chain uses TRBV13 and TRBJ1-2, with 9 bases fitting TRBD1. The CDR3 sequence is 13 residues long. J gave up 6 bases and V 3 bases, and 2 bases lay outside the gene matches. Germline values: CDR1 PRHDT, CDR2 FYEKMQ (reference sequence). The chain's CDR3 is CASSFDRGNGYTF. CDR3 nucleotides: TGTGCCAGCAGCTTCGACAGGGGGAATGGCTACACCTTC.

The chain links TRBV29-1 to TRBJ1-2; tentative D call: TRBD1 (5 bases). CDR1 is SQVTM and CDR2 is ANQGSEA in the germline V gene. The length of the CDR3 is 10 residues. Trimming stripped 3 bases from V and 7 bases from J, with 6 bases between. The CDR3 loop is CSVERGGYTF. The DNA for the CDR3 is TGCAGCGTTGAGAGGGGTGGCTACACCTTC.

The chain carries TRBV29-1 and TRBJ2-5; D unresolved. This CDR3 comprises 12 residues. CDR1 and CDR2 (germline): SQVTM, ANQGSEA. V dropped 3 bases and J dropped 7 bases, with 12 bases sitting between them. The CDR3, as DNA: TGCAGCGTTGATCCCCCCTTAGGGACCCAGTACTTC. Translating gives CSVDPPLGTQYF.

The count of this clonotype is one. The genes are TRBV9 and TRBJ2-3, with TRBD2 as a possible D gene (6 bases). V lost 0 bases and J lost 3, with 11 bases in between. This CDR3 is built from 15 residues. Germline CDR1 SGDLS, CDR2 YYNGEE. CDR3 in amino acids: CASSVADGGTDTQYF. Here the CDR3 DNA reads TGTGCCAGCAGCGTAGCGGACGGGGGAACAGATACGCAGTATTTT.

This clonotype has a single count. The rearrangement joins TRBV14 to TRBJ2-2, with D unresolved. There are 12 residues in the CDR3. The V and J ends lost 0 bases and 7 bases respectively, with 3 bases between them. CDR1 is SGHDN and CDR2 is FVKESK in the germline V gene. Written as DNA, the CDR3 is TGTGCCAGCAGCCAAGATCTCGGGGAGCTGTTTTTT. Translation gives CASSQDLGELFF.

This chain's CDR3 is CASSVNPASDSDIQYF. CDR3 coding DNA: TGTGCCAGCAGCGTTAACCCGGCCTCGGATAGCGACATTCAGTACTTC. This chain joins TRBV9 and TRBJ2-4, with D possibly matching TRBD2 (5 bases). The CDR3 contains 16 residues. V was trimmed by 2 bases and J by 8 bases, leaving 20 bases between them. Germline V lookup: CDR1 SGDLS, CDR2 YYNGEE.

The chain combines TRBV6-2 or TRBV6-3 with TRBJ2-1, with 11 bases that match TRBD2. The CDR3 is 14 amino acids. V lost 6 bases, J lost 6 bases, and 4 bases stayed unmatched. Looked up from germline, CDR1 is MNHEY and CDR2 is SVGEGT. The CDR3 nucleotides are TGTGCCAGCAGGGTGGGGACTAGCGGCAATGAGCAGTTCTTC. It yields the protein CASRVGTSGNEQFF.

J is TRBJ2-6 and V is TRBV29-1; D is ambiguous. The CDR3 covers 14 residues. Trimming shortened V by 1 base and J by 1 base, and 5 bases separated the two germline ends. Germline values: CDR1 SQVTM, CDR2 ANQGSEA. CDR3 in amino acids: CSVEGGSGANVLTF. The CDR3 DNA reads TGCAGCGTTGAAGGGGGTTCTGGGGCCAACGTCCTGACTTTC. The complete variable domain, with remaining parts taken from reference TRBV29-1 and TRBJ2-6, reads SAVISQKPSRDICQRGTSLTIQCQVDSQVTMMFWYRQQPGQSLTLIATANQGSEATYESGFVIDKFPISRPNLTFSTLTVSNMSPEDSSIYLCSVEGGSGANVLTFGAGSRLTVL.

This clonotype was counted once. The CDR3 sequence is CASSFRLSSSTDTQYF. As DNA, the CDR3 is TGTGCCAGCAGCTTCAGACTAAGCTCTAGCACAGATACGCAGTATTTT. The J gene is TRBJ2-3, the V gene TRBV7-8; D is perhaps TRBD2 (5 bases). Trimming removed 3 bases at V and 0 bases at J, with 13 bases between. The CDR3 is 16 residues long. Germline CDR1 reads SGHVS; CDR2 reads FQNEAQ.

The chain uses TRBV12-3 or TRBV12-4 and TRBJ1-1; unclear D gene. The CDR3 covers 14 residues. V lost 3 bases and J 2 bases, leaving 10 bases between the germline ends. The CDR3 loop is CASSLTKGNTEAFF. CDR3 coding DNA: TGTGCCAGCAGTTTGACGAAGGGTAACACTGAAGCTTTCTTT.

The chain combines TRBV2 with TRBJ1-2; TRBD1 aligns across 7 bases. Germline V gene sequence: CDR1 SNHLY, CDR2 FYNNEI. V gave up 5 bases and J gave up 8 bases; unmatched junction bases: 5. The CDR3 extends over 12 amino acids. The CDR3 region has the DNA TGTGCCAGCAGTCCAGGGGGAGCCGGCTACACCTTC. Residues: CASSPGGAGYTF. Full variable domain (remainder filled in from reference TRBV2 and TRBJ1-2): EPEVTQTPSHQVTQMGQEVILRCVPISNHLYFYWYRQILGQKVEFLVSFYNNEISEKSEIFDDQFSVERPDGSNFTLKIRSTKLEDSAMYFCASSPGGAGYTFGSGTRLTVV.

V gene TRBV20-1 combines with J gene TRBJ2-7; 9 nucleotides align to TRBD1. The junction had 5 bases not matched to a gene; V was cut back by 2 bases and J by 0 bases. The CDR3 contains 15 residues. The germline CDR1 and CDR2 sequences are DFQATT and SNEGSKA (reference sequence). CDR3 coding DNA: TGCAGTGCTAGACCACAGGGGGCCCTCTCCTACGAGCAGTACTTC. It translates to CSARPQGALSYEQYF.

This chain connects TRBV25-1 to TRBJ2-5; TRBD2 aligns across 7 bases. This CDR3 region has 15 residues. Germline V gene data show CDR1 as MGHDK and CDR2 as SYGVNS. V shed 1 base, J shed 1 base, and the junction held 3 bases outside the gene matches. As DNA, the CDR3 is TGTGCCAGCAGTGAATTGGGAGGGATCCAAGAGACCCAGTACTTC. This codes for CASSELGGIQETQYF.

The chain recombines TRBV5-6 with TRBJ2-1; TRBD1 is a possible D gene (6 bases). Germline CDR1 reads SGHDT; CDR2 reads YYEEEE. There are 14 residues in the CDR3. The V end was cut by 1 base, the J end by 2 bases, with 7 bases between. CDR3 in amino acids: CASSLQGTYNEQFF. CDR3 DNA: TGTGCCAGCAGCTTGCAGGGGACCTACAATGAGCAGTTCTTC.

This chain uses TRBV10-3 with TRBJ2-1; the match to TRBD1 covers 9 bases. Germline loops: CDR1 ENHRY, CDR2 SYGVKD. V shed 9 bases and J 7 bases; nucleotides not matched to a gene: 1. The length of the CDR3 is 11 residues. CDR3 region: CAIGQGNEQFF. CDR3 nucleotide sequence: TGTGCCATTGGACAGGGGAATGAGCAGTTCTTC.

The rearrangement links TRBV12-3 or TRBV12-4 to TRBJ1-6; D might be TRBD1 (5 bases). The V gene lost 5 bases and the J gene lost 6 bases, with 11 bases spanning the gap. This CDR3 has 14 amino acids. The CDR3 nucleotides are TGTGCCAGCAGTGTAAGCGGGACTAATTCACCCCTCCACTTT. Its protein product is CASSVSGTNSPLHF.

CDR3 sequence reads: CASSLTYPGPYNEQFF. The CDR3 bases are TGTGCCAGCAGCTTAACATACCCCGGACCCTACAATGAGCAGTTCTTC. V usage is TRBV7-9 and J usage is TRBJ2-1; D not resolved. CDR3 length equals 16 residues. Germline V gene data show CDR1 as SEHNR and CDR2 as FQNEAQ (reference sequence). V was trimmed by 2 bases and J by 2 bases, leaving 13 bases between them.

V and J are TRBV20-1 and TRBJ1-5, with 10 bases aligning to TRBD1. V lost 6 bases, J lost 3 bases, and 2 bases stayed unmatched. Germline values: CDR1 DFQATT, CDR2 SNEGSKA (reference sequence). The CDR3 is 13 amino acids. The CDR3 loop is CSAGQGDNQPQHF. The CDR3 DNA reads TGCAGTGCCGGACAGGGGGACAATCAGCCCCAGCATTTT.

The CDR3: CASSPLRGDADTQYF. In nucleotides, the CDR3 is TGCGCCAGCAGCCCGCTTCGGGGGGACGCAGATACGCAGTATTTT. The gene calls are TRBV4-1 and TRBJ2-3; 7 bases map to TRBD2. Germline CDR1 MGHRA, CDR2 YSYEKL. The CDR3 extends over 15 amino acids. After removal of 4 bases from V and 4 bases from J, the junction contained 8 bases not matched to a gene.